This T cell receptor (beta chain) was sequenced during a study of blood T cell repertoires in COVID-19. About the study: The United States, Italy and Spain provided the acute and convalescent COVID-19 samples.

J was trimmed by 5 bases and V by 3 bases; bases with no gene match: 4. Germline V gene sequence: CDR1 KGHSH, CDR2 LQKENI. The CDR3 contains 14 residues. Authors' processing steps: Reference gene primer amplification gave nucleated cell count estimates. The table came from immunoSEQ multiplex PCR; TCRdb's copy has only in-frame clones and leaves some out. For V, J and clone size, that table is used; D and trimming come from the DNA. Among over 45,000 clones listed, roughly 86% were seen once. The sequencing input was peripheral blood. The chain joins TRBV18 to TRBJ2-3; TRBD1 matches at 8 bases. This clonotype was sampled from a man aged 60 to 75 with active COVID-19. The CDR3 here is CASSPGTGGDTQYF. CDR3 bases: TGTGCCAGCTCACCGGGGACAGGCGGAGATACGCAGTATTTT.